The 13 T cell receptor beta chains below were found in one sample sequenced in a study of beta chain features in type 1 diabetes. The isolated RNA, all of it, was reverse transcribed, so expressed TCRB transcripts were what got sequenced. The table came from immunoSEQ multiplex PCR; TCRdb's copy has only in-frame clones and leaves some out. The table has roughly 150,000 clones, 8.5% to 14% seen once. The specimen sequenced was central memory CD4+ T cells from blood. All receptors derive from a young man in good health.

V gene TRBV7-9 combines with J gene TRBJ2-1; D is ambiguous. The CDR3 loop spans 12 amino acids. Germline loops: CDR1 SEHNR, CDR2 FQNEAQ (reference sequence). Trimming removed 4 bases at V and 10 bases at J, with 11 bases between. The CDR3 nucleotides read TGTGCCAGCAGCTGGGCTACTAACGAGCAGTTCTTC. Its protein product is CASSWATNEQFF.

This clone was detected only a few times. CDR3 bases: TGTGCCAGCAGTTACTCCGACAGGGTGGACACTGAAGCTTTCTTT. Encoded protein: CASSYSDRVDTEAFF. The rearrangement uses TRBV6-5 and TRBJ1-1; 7 bases align to TRBD1. The V gene's germline CDR1 is MNHEY and CDR2 SVGAGI. Losses at the gene ends were 0 bases for V and 3 bases for J; bases not matched to a gene: 4. This CDR3 is built from 15 residues.

The sample holds a few counts of this clone. A far bigger clonotype differs at one base, so this is likely a read error. This rearrangement joins TRBV10-3 to TRBJ2-7; D possibly corresponds to TRBD1 (6 bases). From germline, CDR1 is ENHRY and CDR2 SYGVKD. The CDR3 is 12 amino acids. CDR3 amino acids: CASSLNRDEQYF. DNA of the CDR3: TGTGCCAGCAGTCTCAACAGGGACGAGCAGTACTTC.

The chain recombines TRBV7-2 with TRBJ1-3, with 8 bases aligning to TRBD1. Germline V gene data show CDR1 as SGHTA and CDR2 as FQGNSA. With 5 bases clipped from V and 3 bases from J, the junction kept 6 bases outside the gene matches. The CDR3 contains 15 residues. CDR3 sequence (DNA): TGTGCCAGCAGCCCACAGGGGGGAAATGGAAACACCATATATTTT. Protein: CASSPQGGNGNTIYF.

The sample holds a few counts of this clone. This chain connects TRBV5-6 to TRBJ1-5; D call uncertain. The CDR3 length is 14 residues. The germline V gene has CDR1 SGHDT and CDR2 YYEEEE. Trimming shortened V by 1 base and J by 4 bases, and 9 bases separated the two germline ends. CDR3 amino acids: CASSLPGSNQPQHF. The CDR3, as DNA: TGTGCCAGCAGCTTGCCCGGCTCTAATCAGCCCCAGCATTTT.

The chain joins TRBV7-2 to TRBJ2-7; D tentatively fits TRBD1 or TRBD2 (5 bases each). Between the trimmed V and J ends, which lost 5 bases and 3 bases, there was a span of 11 bases. Per germline, CDR1 SGHTA and CDR2 FQGNSA. This CDR3 contains 13 residues. CDR3 in amino acids: CASSLWDGYEQYF. The CDR3 nucleotides are TGTGCCAGCAGCCTATGGGACGGCTACGAGCAGTACTTC.

This clone was seen repeatedly, ten times or more. This sequence joins TRBV11-2 and TRBJ2-4; the match to TRBD1 covers 7 bases. With V trimmed by 5 bases and J by 1 base, 2 bases remained unmatched. Looked up from germline, CDR1 is SGHAT and CDR2 is FQNNGV. The CDR3 consists of 14 residues. The CDR3 DNA sequence: TGTGCCAGCAGCACACAGGGGGCCAAAAACATTCAGTACTTC. As protein: CASSTQGAKNIQYF.

In its sample, this clone was seen a few times. Its ends do not fully match the called genes, so a read error is possible. The chain carries TRBV7-7 and TRBJ2-5, with 8 positions matching TRBD1. Per germline, CDR1 SSHAT and CDR2 FNYEAQ (reference sequence). The CDR3 runs to 14 residues. This CDR3 is CASSATGERETQYF. CDR3 sequence (DNA): TGTGCTAGCAGCGCGACAGGGGAACGAGAGACCCAGTACTTC.

This chain joins TRBV5-4 and TRBJ2-7; D may be TRBD2 (5 bases). V was pared by 1 base and J by 4 bases, with 12 bases between. From germline, CDR1 is SGHNT and CDR2 YYREEE (reference sequence). The CDR3 totals 14 residues. In DNA form, the CDR3 reads TGTGCCAGCAGCTTGCCGGGAAACGGATACGAGCAGTACTTC. This sequence encodes CASSLPGNGYEQYF.

This clone has at least ten counts. The rearrangement joins TRBV7-8 to TRBJ1-2; perhaps TRBD1 as D (6 bases). The CDR3 runs 17 residues. V lost 4 bases and J 0 bases, leaving 18 bases between the germline ends. The V gene's germline CDR1 is SGHVS and CDR2 FQNEAQ. CDR3 amino acids: CASSSGQRLTTNYGYTF. The CDR3 nucleotides read TGTGCCAGCAGCTCAGGACAGAGGCTAACTACTAACTATGGCTACACCTTC. Supplemented by reference TRBV7-8 and TRBJ1-2, the full variable domain reads GAGVSQSPRYKVAKRGQDVALRCDPISGHVSLFWYQQALGQGPEFLTYFQNEAQLDKSGLPSDRFFAERPEGSVSTLKIQRTQQEDSAVYLCASSSGQRLTTNYGYTFGSGTRLTVV.

The chain couples TRBV7-2 to TRBJ2-7; D is unclear. Germline loops: CDR1 SGHTA, CDR2 FQGNSA. CDR3 size: 14 residues. V was pared by 7 bases and J by 2 bases, with 15 bases between. The CDR3 sequence: CASTSPPETYEQYF. As DNA, the CDR3 is TGTGCCAGCACATCCCCCCCGGAAACCTACGAGCAGTACTTC.

This clone has just a few counts. The chain employs TRBV19 and TRBJ2-3; weak D call: TRBD1 (6 bases). This CDR3 spans 15 amino acids. The germline V and J ends were trimmed by 4 bases and 2 bases, with 13 bases remaining between them. Germline-derived CDR1 and CDR2 are LNHDA and SQIVND (reference sequence). CDR3 sequence (DNA): TGTGCCAGTAGTAGGAGGCAGGGGACCACAGATACGCAGTATTTT. As protein: CASSRRQGTTDTQYF.

V is TRBV7-6 and J is TRBJ2-5, with D possibly being TRBD2 (5 bases). This CDR3 contains 14 residues. V was cut by 0 bases and J by 4 bases, with 9 bases left in between. CDR1 and CDR2 (germline): SGHVS, FNYEAQ. In DNA, the CDR3 is TGTGCCAGCAGCTTAGCAGAGGGCCGAGAGACCCAGTACTTC. Protein: CASSLAEGRETQYF.